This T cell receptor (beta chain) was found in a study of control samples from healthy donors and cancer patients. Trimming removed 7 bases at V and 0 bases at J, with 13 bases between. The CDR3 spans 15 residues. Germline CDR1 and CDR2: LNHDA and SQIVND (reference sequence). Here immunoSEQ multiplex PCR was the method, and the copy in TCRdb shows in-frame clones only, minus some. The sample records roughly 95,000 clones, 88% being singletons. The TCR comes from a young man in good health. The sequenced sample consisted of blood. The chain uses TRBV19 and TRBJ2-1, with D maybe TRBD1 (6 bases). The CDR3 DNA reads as TGTGCCAGTACCCTGACAGGCTACTCCTACAATGAGCAGTTCTTC. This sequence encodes CASTLTGYSYNEQFF. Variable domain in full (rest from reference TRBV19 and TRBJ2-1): DGGITQSPKYLFRKEGQNVTLSCEQNLNHDAMYWYRQDPGQGLRLIYYSQIVNDFQKGDIAEGYSVSREKKESFPLTVTSAQKNPTAFYLCASTLTGYSYNEQFFGPGTRLTVL.